The source of this T cell receptor (beta chain) is a study of blood T cell repertoires in COVID-19. Methods used by the authors: Reference gene primer amplification yielded estimated nucleated cell counts. Only in-frame clones appear in the TCRdb table, and some are missing; sequencing was by immunoSEQ multiplex PCR. The V and J calls and clone size are taken from that table; D and trimming were inferred from the DNA. The sample shows 490,000 or so clones, roughly 90% of them seen only once. This clonotype was obtained from a woman between 40 and 55 years old who had recovered from COVID-19. The material sequenced was PBMCs or T cells enriched from blood (not recorded which).

The CDR3 spells CASRKTSGWCTDTQYF. The CDR3, as DNA: TGTGCCAGCAGGAAGACTAGCGGGTGGTGCACAGATACGCAGTATTTT. This chain uses TRBV3-1 (or the pseudogene TRBV3-2) with TRBJ2-3; 10 positions match TRBD2. CDR1 LGHDT and CDR2 YNNKEL come from the germline V gene (reference sequence). V shed 6 bases, J shed 1 base, and the junction held 7 bases outside the gene matches. CDR3 size: 16 residues.